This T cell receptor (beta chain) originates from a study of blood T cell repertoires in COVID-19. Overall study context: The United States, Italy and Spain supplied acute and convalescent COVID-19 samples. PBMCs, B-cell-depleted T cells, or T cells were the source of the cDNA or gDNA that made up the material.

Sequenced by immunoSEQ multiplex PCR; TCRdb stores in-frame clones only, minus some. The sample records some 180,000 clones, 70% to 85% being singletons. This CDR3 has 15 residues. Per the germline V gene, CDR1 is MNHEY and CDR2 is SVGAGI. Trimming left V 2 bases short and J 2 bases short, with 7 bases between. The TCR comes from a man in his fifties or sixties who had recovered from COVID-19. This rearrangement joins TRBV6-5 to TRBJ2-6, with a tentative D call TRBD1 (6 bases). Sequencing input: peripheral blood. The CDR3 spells CASSYQGPGANVLTF. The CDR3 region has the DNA TGTGCCAGCAGTTACCAGGGGCCTGGGGCCAACGTCCTGACTTTC.